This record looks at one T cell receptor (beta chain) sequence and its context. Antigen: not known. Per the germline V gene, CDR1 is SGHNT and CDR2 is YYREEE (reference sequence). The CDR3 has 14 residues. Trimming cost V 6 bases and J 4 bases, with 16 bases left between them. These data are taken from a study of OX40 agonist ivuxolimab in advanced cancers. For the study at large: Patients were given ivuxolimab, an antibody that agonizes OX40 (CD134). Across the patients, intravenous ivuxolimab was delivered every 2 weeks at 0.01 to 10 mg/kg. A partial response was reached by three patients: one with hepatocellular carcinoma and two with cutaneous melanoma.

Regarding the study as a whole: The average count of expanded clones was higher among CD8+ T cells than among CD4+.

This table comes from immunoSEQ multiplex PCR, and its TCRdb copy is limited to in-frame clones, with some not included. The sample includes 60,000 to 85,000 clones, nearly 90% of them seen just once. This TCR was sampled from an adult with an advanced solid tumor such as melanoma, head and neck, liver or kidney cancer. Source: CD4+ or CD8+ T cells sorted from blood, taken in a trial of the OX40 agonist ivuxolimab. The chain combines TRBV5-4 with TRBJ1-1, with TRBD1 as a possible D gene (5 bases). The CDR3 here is CASKIRDRGTEAFF. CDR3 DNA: TGTGCCAGCAAAATCCGGGATAGGGGCACTGAAGCTTTCTTT.